This T cell receptor (beta chain) was recovered during a study of CD8 T cells in ankylosing spondylitis. Findings and limits, study-wide: Ankylosing spondylitis blood appeared to be characterized by a TCR beta motif of fewer than ten highly homologous variants.

Turning to this clonotype: Its antigen remains unidentified.

TCRdb called the 5' RACE reads again in MiXCR, with one record for every CDR3 protein. The data hold some 220,000 distinct CDR3 sequences, with 6% to 8% observed a single time. The CDR3 runs 13 residues. The V gene lost 1 base and the J gene lost 2 bases, with 5 bases spanning the gap. Germline loops: CDR1 KGHSY, CDR2 FQNENV. The chain uses TRBV16 and TRBJ2-5; D is ambiguous. Sequences were obtained from blood, either unsorted or a sorted T cell fraction (not recorded which). This TCR was sampled from a male donor with ankylosing spondylitis. CDR3: CASSQYRQETQYF. The DNA for the CDR3 is TGTGCCAGCAGCCAATATCGGCAAGAGACCCAGTACTTC.